The clone carrying this T cell receptor (beta chain) appeared many times. Its antigen is not identified. Preparing the TCRbeta library involved the use of unique molecular identifiers. TCRdb independently ran MiXCR on the PCR reads; one entry per CDR3 protein. The repertoire holds about 490,000 distinct CDR3 sequences, with roughly a tenth as singletons. These data come from a study of T-cell reconstitution after alpha-beta-depleted transplantation in children. V shed 11 bases, J shed 6 bases, and the junction held 6 bases outside the gene matches. This CDR3 has 14 residues. Germline CDR1 SGHVS, CDR2 FQNEAQ. Study-wide results and limits: Newly made T cells mostly supplied T-cell counts and diversity one year after transplant. Some patients' high day-60 TCRbeta diversity was attributed to recipient cells surviving conditioning. By about two months after transplant, alpha-beta T cells reportedly arose from several hundred graft clones that had expanded.

V and J are TRBV7-8 and TRBJ2-2; 13 bases agree with TRBD2. This specimen was PBMCs, taken before TCRalphabeta/CD19-depleted stem cell transplant. The source is a child between 2 and 9 years old with inherited bone marrow failure, due to receive a stem cell transplant. The DNA of the CDR3 is TGTGCCTGTACTAGCGGGAGGGTCCCCGGGGAGCTGTTTTTT. Translation: CACTSGRVPGELFF. Filled out from reference TRBV7-8 and TRBJ2-2, the complete variable domain reads GAGVSQSPRYKVAKRGQDVALRCDPISGHVSLFWYQQALGQGPEFLTYFQNEAQLDKSGLPSDRFFAERPEGSVSTLKIQRTQQEDSAVYLCACTSGRVPGELFFGEGSRLTVL.